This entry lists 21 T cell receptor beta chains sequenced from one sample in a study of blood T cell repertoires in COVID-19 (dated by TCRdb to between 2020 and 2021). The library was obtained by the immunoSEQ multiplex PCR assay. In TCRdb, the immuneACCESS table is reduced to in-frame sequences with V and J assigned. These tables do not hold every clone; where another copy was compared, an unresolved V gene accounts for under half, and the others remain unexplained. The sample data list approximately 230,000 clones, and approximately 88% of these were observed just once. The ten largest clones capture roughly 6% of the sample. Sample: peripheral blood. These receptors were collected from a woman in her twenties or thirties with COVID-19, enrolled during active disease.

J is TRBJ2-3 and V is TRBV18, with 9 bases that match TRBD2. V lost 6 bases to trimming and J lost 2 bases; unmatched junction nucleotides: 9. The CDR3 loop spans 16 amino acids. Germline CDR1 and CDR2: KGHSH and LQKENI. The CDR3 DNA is TGTGCCAGCTCCCCCCAGACTAGCGGAACCACAGATACGCAGTATTTT. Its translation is CASSPQTSGTTDTQYF.

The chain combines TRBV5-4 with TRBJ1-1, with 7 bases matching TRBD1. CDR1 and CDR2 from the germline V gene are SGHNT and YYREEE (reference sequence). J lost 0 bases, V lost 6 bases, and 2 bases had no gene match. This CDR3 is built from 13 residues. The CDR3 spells CASTTGLNTEAFF. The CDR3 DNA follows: TGTGCCAGCACGACAGGGTTGAACACTGAAGCTTTCTTT.

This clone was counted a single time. CDR3 DNA: TGTGCCACCAGCAGGGACAACAGGGTGCCGGGTTGGGGCTACACCTTC. Its translation: CATSRDNRVPGWGYTF. V is TRBV15 and J is TRBJ1-2; TRBD1 might be the D (6 bases). The CDR3 has 16 residues. Between the trimmed V and J ends, which lost 3 bases and 8 bases, there was a span of 22 bases. Looked up from germline, CDR1 is LNHNV and CDR2 is YYDKDF (reference sequence).

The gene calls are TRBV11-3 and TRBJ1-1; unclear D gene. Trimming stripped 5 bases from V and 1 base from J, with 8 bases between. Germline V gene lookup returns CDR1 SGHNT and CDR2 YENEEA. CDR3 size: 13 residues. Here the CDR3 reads CASSPRSNTEAFF. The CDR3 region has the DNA TGTGCCAGCAGCCCCCGGTCGAACACTGAAGCTTTCTTT.

The CDR3 loop reads CASSPQGGGNQPQHF. CDR3 bases: TGTGCCAGCAGCCCCCAGGGCGGGGGCAATCAGCCCCAGCATTTT. This chain joins TRBV7-2 and TRBJ1-5; the D gene is possibly TRBD1 (5 bases). Germline V lookup: CDR1 SGHTA, CDR2 FQGNSA. CDR3 length equals 15 residues. V dropped 5 bases and J dropped 2 bases, with 13 bases sitting between them.

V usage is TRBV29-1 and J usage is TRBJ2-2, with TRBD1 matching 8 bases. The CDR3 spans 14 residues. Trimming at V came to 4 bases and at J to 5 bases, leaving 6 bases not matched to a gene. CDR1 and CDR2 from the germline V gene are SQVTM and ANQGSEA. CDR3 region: CSVGSDRGTGELFF. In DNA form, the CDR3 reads TGCAGCGTTGGCTCCGACAGGGGAACCGGGGAGCTGTTTTTT.

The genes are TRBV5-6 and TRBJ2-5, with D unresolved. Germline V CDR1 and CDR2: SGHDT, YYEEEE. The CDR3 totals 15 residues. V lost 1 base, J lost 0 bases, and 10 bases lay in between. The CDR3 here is CASSLWAGYQETQYF. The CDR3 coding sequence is TGTGCCAGCAGCTTGTGGGCAGGATACCAAGAGACCCAGTACTTC.

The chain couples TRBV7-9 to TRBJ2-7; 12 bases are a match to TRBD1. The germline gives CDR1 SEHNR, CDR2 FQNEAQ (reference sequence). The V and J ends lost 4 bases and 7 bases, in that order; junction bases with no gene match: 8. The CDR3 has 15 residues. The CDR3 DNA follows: TGTGCCAGCAGCTCGGGACAGGGGGCATTTCAGGAGCAGTACTTC. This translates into CASSSGQGAFQEQYF.

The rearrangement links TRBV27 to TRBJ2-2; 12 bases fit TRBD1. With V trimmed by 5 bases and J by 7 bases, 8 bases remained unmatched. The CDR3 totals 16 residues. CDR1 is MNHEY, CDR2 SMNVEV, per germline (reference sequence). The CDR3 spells CASSLRDRGPVGELFF. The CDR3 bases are TGTGCCAGCAGTCTCCGGGACAGGGGGCCTGTCGGGGAGCTGTTTTTT.

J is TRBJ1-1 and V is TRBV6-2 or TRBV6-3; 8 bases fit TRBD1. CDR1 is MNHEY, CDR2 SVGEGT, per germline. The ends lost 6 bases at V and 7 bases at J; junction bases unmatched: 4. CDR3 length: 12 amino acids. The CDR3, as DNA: TGTGCCAGCAGCCGGACAGGGTTTGAAGCTTTCTTT. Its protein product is CASSRTGFEAFF.

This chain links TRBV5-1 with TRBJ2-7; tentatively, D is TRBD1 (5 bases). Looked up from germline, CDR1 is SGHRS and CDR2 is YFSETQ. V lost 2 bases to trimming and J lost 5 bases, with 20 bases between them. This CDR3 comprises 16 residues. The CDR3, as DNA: TGCGCCAGCAGCTTCGTTCGCCTTTTCTGGGGCCACGAGCAGTACGTC. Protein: CASSFVRLFWGHEQYV.

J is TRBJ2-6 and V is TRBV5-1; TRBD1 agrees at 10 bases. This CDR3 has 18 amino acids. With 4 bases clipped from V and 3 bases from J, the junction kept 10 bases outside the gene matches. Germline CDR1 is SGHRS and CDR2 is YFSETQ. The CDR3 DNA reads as TGCGCCAGCAGCCCACTGGGACAGGGGAATATTGGGGCCAACGTCCTGACTTTC. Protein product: CASSPLGQGNIGANVLTF.

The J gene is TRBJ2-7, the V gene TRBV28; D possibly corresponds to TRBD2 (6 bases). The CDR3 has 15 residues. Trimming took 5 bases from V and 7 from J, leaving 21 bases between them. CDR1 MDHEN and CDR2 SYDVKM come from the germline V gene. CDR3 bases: TGTGCCAGCAGTAAGGGGTCCGGGACTTACGGGGAGCAGTACGTC. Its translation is CASSKGSGTYGEQYV.

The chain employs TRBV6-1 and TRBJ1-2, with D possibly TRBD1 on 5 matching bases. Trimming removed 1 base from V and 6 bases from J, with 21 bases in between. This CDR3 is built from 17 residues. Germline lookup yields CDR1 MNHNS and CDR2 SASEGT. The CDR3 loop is CASSEDPLAPGVDGYTF. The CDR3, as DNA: TGTGCCAGCAGTGAAGACCCCTTGGCCCCGGGGGTTGATGGCTACACCTTC.

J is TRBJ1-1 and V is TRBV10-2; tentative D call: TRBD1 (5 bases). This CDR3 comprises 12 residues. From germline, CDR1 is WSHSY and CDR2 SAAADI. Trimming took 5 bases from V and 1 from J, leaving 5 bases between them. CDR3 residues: CASSTGNTEAFF. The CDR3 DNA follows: TGCGCCAGCAGTACAGGGAACACTGAAGCTTTCTTT.

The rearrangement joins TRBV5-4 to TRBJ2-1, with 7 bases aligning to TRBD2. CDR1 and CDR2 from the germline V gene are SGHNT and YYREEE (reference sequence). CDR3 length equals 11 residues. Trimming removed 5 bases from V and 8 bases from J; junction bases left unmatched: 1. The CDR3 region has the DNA TGTGCCAGCAGTGGGAGGGATGAGCAGTTCTTC. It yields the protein CASSGRDEQFF.

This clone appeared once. The CDR3 DNA reads as TGTGCCAGCGGCTTCCCAAGCTCTGGAAACACCATATATTTT. Amino acid sequence: CASGFPSSGNTIYF. V is TRBV27 and J is TRBJ1-3; no clear D gene. The CDR3 consists of 14 residues. Germline-derived CDR1 and CDR2 are MNHEY and SMNVEV (reference sequence). Trimming took off 8 bases at V and 0 bases at J, with 11 bases between the two ends.

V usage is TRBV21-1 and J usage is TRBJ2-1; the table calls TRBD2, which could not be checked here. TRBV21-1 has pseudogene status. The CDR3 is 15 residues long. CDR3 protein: CASNSNSGTSNEQFF. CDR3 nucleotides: TGTGCCAGCAACTCAAACAGCGGGACCAGCAATGAGCAGTTCTTC.

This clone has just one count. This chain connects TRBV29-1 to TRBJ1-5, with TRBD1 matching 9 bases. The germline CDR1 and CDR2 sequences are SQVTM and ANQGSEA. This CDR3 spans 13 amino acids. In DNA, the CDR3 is TGCAGTTACCGGGACAGGGAGGGTCAGCCCCAGCATTTT. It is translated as CSYRDREGQPQHF.

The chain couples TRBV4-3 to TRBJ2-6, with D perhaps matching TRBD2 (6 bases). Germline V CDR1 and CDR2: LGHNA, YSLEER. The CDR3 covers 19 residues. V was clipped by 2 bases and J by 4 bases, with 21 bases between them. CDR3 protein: CASSQSRRLGGNGANVLTF. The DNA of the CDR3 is TGCGCCAGCAGCCAATCTCGACGCTTGGGGGGAAACGGGGCCAACGTCCTGACTTTC.

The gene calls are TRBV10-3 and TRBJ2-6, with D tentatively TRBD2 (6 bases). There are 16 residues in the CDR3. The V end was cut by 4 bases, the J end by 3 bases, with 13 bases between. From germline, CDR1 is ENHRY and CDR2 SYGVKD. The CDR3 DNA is TGTGCCATCAGTGTGGAGGGTTCAGGTGGGGCCAACGTCCTGACTTTC. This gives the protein CAISVEGSGGANVLTF.